This T cell receptor (beta chain) stems from a study of shared clonotypes between healthy human individuals. Regarding this clone: What it binds is unknown.

Between the trimmed V and J ends, which lost 1 base and 4 bases, there was a span of 16 bases. Germline lookup yields CDR1 SGHNT and CDR2 YYREEE (reference sequence). The CDR3 contains 16 residues. Every contributor of samples was a Caucasian grown-up residing in Nashville, Tennessee. Study-level points and caveats: Sorted-subset samples were not fully sequenced, rarefaction indicated. When naive CD4 clonotypes were compared across several donors, about 4.9% were shared.

Tens of thousands of T cell genomes, or approximately 190 ng DNA, went into the sorted-subset replicate PCRs. The table came from immunoSEQ multiplex PCR; TCRdb's copy has only in-frame clones and leaves some out. The sample has 2 million to 2.5 million clones; 95% are singletons. The V and J genes are TRBV5-4 and TRBJ2-3; D is possibly TRBD1 (6 bases). The sequence derives from a man between 18 and 35 years old in good health. The sequencing input was naive CD4+ T cells sorted from blood. Subset defined: CD45RA+ positively selected. The CDR3 sequence: CASSLNRGQRADTQYF. CDR3 nucleotide sequence: TGTGCCAGCAGCTTGAATCGCGGACAGCGCGCAGATACGCAGTATTTT.